The clone carrying this T cell receptor (beta chain) was picked up a small number of times. Its matching antigen is unknown. CDR3 length: 12 amino acids. Trimming removed 5 bases from V and 5 bases from J, with 8 bases in between. Germline V lookup: CDR1 SGHTA, CDR2 FQGNSA. The beta constant-region primer was an equimolar mix of two oligonucleotides covering TRBC1 and TRBC2. TCRdb reanalysed the UMI-ligation and nested PCR reads using MiXCR and keeps one entry per CDR3 protein. The sample records 70,000 to 95,000 distinct CDR3 sequences, roughly 7.3% being singletons. The data were taken from a study of naive and memory T cell subsets. Broader study findings: TCR abundance followed a power law differing between naive and memory subsets. Activation and differentiation may alter RNA-based TCR counts.

This clonotype was sampled from a human donor in good health. The sequenced material came from central memory CD4+ T cells from blood. The chain carries TRBV7-2 and TRBJ2-3; no reliable D call. The CDR3 sequence: CASSPTGDTQYF. CDR3 coding DNA: TGTGCCAGCAGCCCTACGGGAGATACGCAGTATTTT.